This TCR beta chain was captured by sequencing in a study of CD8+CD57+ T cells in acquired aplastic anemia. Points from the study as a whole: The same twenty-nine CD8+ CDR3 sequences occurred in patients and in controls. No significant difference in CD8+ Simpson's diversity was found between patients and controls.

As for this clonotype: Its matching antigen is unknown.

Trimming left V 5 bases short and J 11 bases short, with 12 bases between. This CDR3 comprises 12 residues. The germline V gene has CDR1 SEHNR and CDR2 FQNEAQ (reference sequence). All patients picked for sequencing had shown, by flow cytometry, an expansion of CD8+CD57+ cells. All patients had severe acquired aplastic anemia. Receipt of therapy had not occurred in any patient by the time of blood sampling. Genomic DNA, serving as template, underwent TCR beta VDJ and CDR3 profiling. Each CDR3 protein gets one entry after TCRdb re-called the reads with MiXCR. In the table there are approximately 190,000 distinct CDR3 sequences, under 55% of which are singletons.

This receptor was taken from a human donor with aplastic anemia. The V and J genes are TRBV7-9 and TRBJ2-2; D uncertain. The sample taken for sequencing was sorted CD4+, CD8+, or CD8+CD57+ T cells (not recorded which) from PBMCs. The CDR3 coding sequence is TGTGCCAGCAGCCTAGACCCGACCGAGCTGTTTTTT. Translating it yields CASSLDPTELFF.